This T cell receptor beta chain was profiled in a study of early T cells in non-severe SARS-CoV-2 infection. The TCR library protocol was used to attach unique molecular identifiers. These identifiers were attached to individual cDNA molecules. TCRdb recomputed calls from the 5' RACE reads with MiXCR, one row per CDR3 protein. The data show approximately 76,000 distinct CDR3 sequences, 11% seen once. This clonotype was recorded a few times. The CDR3 length is 12 residues. The V and J ends lost 5 bases and 9 bases respectively, with 9 bases between them. Germline assignment: CDR1 SGHRS and CDR2 YFSETQ.

The specimen sequenced was whole blood. V and J are TRBV5-1 and TRBJ1-6; D is uncertain. The TCR sequence derives from an adult who was a healthcare worker with PCR-confirmed SARS-CoV-2 infection or an uninfected control (not recorded which). The CDR3 loop reads CASSPTGSPLHF. The CDR3, as DNA: TGCGCCAGCAGTCCCACTGGTTCACCCCTCCACTTT.